This TCR beta chain stems from a study of shared clonotypes between healthy human individuals. TCRdb's table, derived via immunoSEQ multiplex PCR, lists solely in-frame clones and lacks some. The sample lists around 2,000,000 clones, 90% to 95% seen once, with more than 0.1% in the top ten. CDR1 and CDR2 (germline): SGHRS, YFSETQ. After removal of 0 bases from V and 2 bases from J, the junction contained 4 bases not matched to a gene. This CDR3 is built from 15 residues. The chain employs TRBV5-1 and TRBJ2-7, with 8 bases identical to TRBD1. Material for sequencing was naive CD4+ T cells sorted from blood. Subset defined: CD45RA+ positively selected. The TCR sequence derives from a man in his late teens or twenties in good health. CDR3 sequence: CASSLGGQATYEQYF. The CDR3 nucleotides are TGCGCCAGCAGCTTGGGGGGACAGGCTACCTACGAGCAGTACTTC. Based on the CDR3 plus reference TRBV5-1 and TRBJ2-7, the full variable domain is KAGVTQTPRYLIKTRGQQVTLSCSPISGHRSVSWYQQTPGQGLQFLFEYFSETQRNKGNFPGRFSGRQFSNSRSEMNVSTLELGDSALYLCASSLGGQATYEQYFGPGTRLTVT.